This T cell receptor (beta chain) was documented in a study of shared clonotypes between healthy human individuals. Profiled with immunoSEQ multiplex PCR; TCRdb holds only in-frame clones, not every one. The table records roughly 1,100,000 clones, under 80% of them present only once. Donors were Caucasian adults residing in Nashville, Tennessee, USA. Turning to this clone: Its antigen is still unknown.

The study's findings and limits: As a rule, naive subsets had a larger estimated richness than memory subsets. The study found about 5.1% of naive CD4 clonotypes shared across a handful of donors.

From germline, CDR1 is LNHDA and CDR2 SQIVND (reference sequence). V lost 3 bases and J lost 5, with 8 bases in between. The CDR3 contains 14 residues. The chain joins TRBV19 to TRBJ1-6, with D unresolved. Sequencing input: memory CD4+ T cells sorted from blood. Sample subset: CD45RA-negative fraction. This clonotype originated in a man between 18 and 29 years old in good health. DNA for the CDR3: TGTGCCAGTAGTATTGAGCCGGATAATTCACCCCTCCACTTT. It encodes CASSIEPDNSPLHF.